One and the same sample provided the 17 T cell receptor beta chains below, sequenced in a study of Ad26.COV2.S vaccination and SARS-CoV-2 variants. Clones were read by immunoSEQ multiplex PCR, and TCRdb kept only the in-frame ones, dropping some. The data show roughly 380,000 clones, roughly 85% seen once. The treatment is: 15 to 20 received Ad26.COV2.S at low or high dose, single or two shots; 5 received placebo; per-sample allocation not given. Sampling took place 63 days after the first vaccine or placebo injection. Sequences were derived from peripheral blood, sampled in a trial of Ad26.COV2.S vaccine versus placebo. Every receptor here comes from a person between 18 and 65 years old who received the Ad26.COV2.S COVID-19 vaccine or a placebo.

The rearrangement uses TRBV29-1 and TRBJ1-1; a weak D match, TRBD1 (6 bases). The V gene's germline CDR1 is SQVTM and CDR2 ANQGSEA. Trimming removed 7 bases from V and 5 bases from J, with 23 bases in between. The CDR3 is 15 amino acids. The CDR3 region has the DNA TGCAGCGCCAGAGGGGGTGGTACAGGGACGACTGAAGCTTTCTTT. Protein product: CSARGGGTGTTEAFF.

The CDR3: CASSLHSVNEKLFF. The CDR3 DNA follows: TGTGCCAGCAGCTTGCACAGTGTGAATGAAAAACTGTTTTTT. The rearrangement uses TRBV5-6 and TRBJ1-4; no definite D call. The V end was cut by 1 base, the J end by 5 bases, with 9 bases between. Germline CDR1 reads SGHDT; CDR2 reads YYEEEE. The CDR3 has 14 residues.

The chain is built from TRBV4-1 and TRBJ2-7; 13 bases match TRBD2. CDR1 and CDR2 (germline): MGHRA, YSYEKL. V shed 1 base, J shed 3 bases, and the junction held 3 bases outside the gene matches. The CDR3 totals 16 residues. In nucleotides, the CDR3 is TGCGCCAGCAGCCAAGGACTAGCGGGGGGAAACTACGAGCAGTACTTC. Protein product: CASSQGLAGGNYEQYF.

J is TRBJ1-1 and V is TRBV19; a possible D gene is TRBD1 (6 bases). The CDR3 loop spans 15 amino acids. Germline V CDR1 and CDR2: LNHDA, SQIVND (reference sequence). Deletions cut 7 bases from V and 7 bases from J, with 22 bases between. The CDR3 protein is CASKEFGGIRNEAFF. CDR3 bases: TGTGCCAGTAAGGAGTTCGGGGGCATTCGAAATGAAGCTTTCTTT. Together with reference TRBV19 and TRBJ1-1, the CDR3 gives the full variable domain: DGGITQSPKYLFRKEGQNVTLSCEQNLNHDAMYWYRQDPGQGLRLIYYSQIVNDFQKGDIAEGYSVSREKKESFPLTVTSAQKNPTAFYLCASKEFGGIRNEAFFGQGTRLTVV.

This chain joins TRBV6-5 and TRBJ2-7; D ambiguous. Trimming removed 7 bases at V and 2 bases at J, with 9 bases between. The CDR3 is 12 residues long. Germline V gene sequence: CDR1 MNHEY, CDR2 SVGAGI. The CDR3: CASKTATYEQYF. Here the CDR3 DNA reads TGTGCCAGCAAAACGGCAACCTACGAGCAGTACTTC.

The CDR3 protein is CASSSIAGRSEQYF. CDR3 nucleotide sequence: TGTGCCAGCAGCTCAATCGCGGGAAGATCCGAGCAGTACTTC. The chain employs TRBV7-9 and TRBJ2-7; tentative D call: TRBD2 (6 bases). Between the trimmed V and J ends, which lost 4 bases and 6 bases, there was a span of 16 bases. Germline V gene lookup returns CDR1 SEHNR and CDR2 FQNEAQ (reference sequence). The CDR3 has 14 residues.

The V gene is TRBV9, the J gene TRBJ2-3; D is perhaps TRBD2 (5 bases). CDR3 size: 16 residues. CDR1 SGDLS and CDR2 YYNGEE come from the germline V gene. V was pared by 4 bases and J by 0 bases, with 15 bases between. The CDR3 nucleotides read TGTGCCAGCAGCTCCAGAGGGCTAGCCAGCACAGATACGCAGTATTTT. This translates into CASSSRGLASTDTQYF.

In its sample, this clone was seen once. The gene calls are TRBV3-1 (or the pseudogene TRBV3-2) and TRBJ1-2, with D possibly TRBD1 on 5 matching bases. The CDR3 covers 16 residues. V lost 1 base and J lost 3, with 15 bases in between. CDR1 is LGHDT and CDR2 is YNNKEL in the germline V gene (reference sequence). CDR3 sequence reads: CASSQGGGDLHYGYTF. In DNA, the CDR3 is TGTGCCAGCAGCCAAGGGGGGGGAGATTTGCACTATGGCTACACCTTC.

The CDR3 DNA sequence: TGTGCCAGCAGCTTAGCGGGACAGGGGGATGGGTTCGTCACTGAAGCTTTCTTT. It specifies CASSLAGQGDGFVTEAFF. The J gene is TRBJ1-1, the V gene TRBV11-2, with TRBD1 matching over 11 bases. CDR1 and CDR2 (germline): SGHAT, FQNNGV. The CDR3 covers 18 residues. J lost 4 bases, V lost 1 base, and 11 bases had no gene match.

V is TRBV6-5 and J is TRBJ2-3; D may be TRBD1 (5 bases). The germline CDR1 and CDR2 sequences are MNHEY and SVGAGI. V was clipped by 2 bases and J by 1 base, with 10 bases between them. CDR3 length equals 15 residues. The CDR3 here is CASSYDARGTDTQYF. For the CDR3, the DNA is TGTGCCAGCAGTTACGATGCCAGGGGCACAGATACGCAGTATTTT.

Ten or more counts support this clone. Written as DNA, the CDR3 is TGTGCCAGCAGTCAACGGGGGGCCGGCAATGAGCAGTTCTTC. It is translated as CASSQRGAGNEQFF. The V and J genes are TRBV2 and TRBJ2-1; a possible D gene is TRBD2 (7 bases). The CDR3 consists of 14 residues. The germline CDR1 and CDR2 sequences are SNHLY and FYNNEI. Trimming cost V 5 bases and J 6 bases, with 14 bases left between them.

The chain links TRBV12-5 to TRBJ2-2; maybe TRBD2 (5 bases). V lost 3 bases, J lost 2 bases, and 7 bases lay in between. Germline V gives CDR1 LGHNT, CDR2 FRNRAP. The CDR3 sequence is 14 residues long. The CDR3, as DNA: TGTGCTAGTGGTTTCAGCGGCAACACCGGGGAGCTGTTTTTT. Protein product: CASGFSGNTGELFF. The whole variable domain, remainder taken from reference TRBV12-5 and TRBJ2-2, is DARVTQTPRHKVTEMGQEVTMRCQPILGHNTVFWYRQTMMQGLELLAYFRNRAPLDDSGMPKDRFSAEMPDATLATLKIQPSEPRDSAVYFCASGFSGNTGELFFGEGSRLTVL.

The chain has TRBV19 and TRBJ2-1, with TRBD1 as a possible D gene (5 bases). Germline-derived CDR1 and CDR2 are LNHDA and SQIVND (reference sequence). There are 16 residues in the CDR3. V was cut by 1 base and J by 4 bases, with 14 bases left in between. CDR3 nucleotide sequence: TGTGCCAGTAGTATAGGAGGCAGGGCGTCGTACAATGAGCAGTTCTTC. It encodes CASSIGGRASYNEQFF.

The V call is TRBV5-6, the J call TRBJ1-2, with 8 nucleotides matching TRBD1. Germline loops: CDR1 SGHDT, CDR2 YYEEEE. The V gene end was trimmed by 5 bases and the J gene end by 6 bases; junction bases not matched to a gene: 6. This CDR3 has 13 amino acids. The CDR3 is CASSRTGTNGYTF. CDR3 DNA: TGTGCCAGCAGTAGGACAGGGACAAATGGCTACACCTTC.

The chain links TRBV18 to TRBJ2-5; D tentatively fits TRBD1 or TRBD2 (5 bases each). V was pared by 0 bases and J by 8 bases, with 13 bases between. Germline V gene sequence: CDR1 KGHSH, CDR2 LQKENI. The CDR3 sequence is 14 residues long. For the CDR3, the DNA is TGTGCCAGCTCACCACCAACGGGGACGGCCACCCAGTACTTC. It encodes CASSPPTGTATQYF.

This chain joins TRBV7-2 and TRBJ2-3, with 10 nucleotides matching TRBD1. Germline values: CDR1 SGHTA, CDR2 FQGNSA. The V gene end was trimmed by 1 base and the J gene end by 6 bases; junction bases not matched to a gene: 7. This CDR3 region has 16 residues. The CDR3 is CASSLERRDRGDTQYF. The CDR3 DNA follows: TGTGCCAGCAGCTTAGAAAGGAGGGACAGGGGCGATACGCAGTATTTT. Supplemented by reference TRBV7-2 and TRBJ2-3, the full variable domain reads GAGVSQSPSNKVTEKGKDVELRCDPISGHTALYWYRQSLGQGLEFLIYFQGNSAPDKSGLPSDRFSAERTGGSVSTLTIQRTQQEDSAVYLCASSLERRDRGDTQYFGPGTRLTVL.

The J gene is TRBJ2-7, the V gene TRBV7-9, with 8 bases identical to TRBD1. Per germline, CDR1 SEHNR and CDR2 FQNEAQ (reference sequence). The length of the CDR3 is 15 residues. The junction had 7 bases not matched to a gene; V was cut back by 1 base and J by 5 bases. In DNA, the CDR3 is TGTGCCAGCAGCTTAGTAACAGGGGGTATCAACGAGCAGTACTTC. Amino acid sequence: CASSLVTGGINEQYF.